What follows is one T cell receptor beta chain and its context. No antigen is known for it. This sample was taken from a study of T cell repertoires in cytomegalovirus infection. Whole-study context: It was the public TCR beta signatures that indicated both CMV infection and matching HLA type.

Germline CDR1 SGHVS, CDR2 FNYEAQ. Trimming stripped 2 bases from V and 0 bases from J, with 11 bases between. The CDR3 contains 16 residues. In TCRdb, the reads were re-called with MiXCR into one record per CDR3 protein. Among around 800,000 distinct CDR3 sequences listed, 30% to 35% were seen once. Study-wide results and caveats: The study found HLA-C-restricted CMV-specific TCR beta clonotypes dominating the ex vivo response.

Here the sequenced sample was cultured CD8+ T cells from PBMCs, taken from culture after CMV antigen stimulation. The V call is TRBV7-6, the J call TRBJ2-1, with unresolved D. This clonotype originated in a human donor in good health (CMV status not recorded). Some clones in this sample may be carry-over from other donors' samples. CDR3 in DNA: TGTGCCAGCAGCTTAAGGCAGCAGAGCTCCTACAATGAGCAGTTCTTC. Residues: CASSLRQQSSYNEQFF.